The 6 T cell receptor beta chains presented below share a single source sample, sequenced in a study of blood T cell repertoires in COVID-19. The table came from immunoSEQ multiplex PCR; TCRdb's copy has only in-frame clones and leaves some out. The sample consists of 200,000 to 300,000 clones, 84% of them appearing once. The sequencing input was peripheral blood. The origin of the receptors is a man aged 35-49 years who had recovered from COVID-19.

This sequence joins TRBV20-1 and TRBJ2-1; TRBD2 agrees at 10 bases. The germline V gene encodes CDR1 DFQATT and CDR2 SNEGSKA (reference sequence). The CDR3 extends over 15 amino acids. After removal of 3 bases from V and 7 bases from J, the junction contained 9 bases not matched to a gene. The CDR3 region is CSASTQAGGVNEQFF. The CDR3 DNA reads TGCAGTGCTAGTACTCAAGCGGGGGGGGTGAATGAGCAGTTCTTC.

This sequence joins TRBV4-2 and TRBJ2-1; 14 bases are shared with TRBD2. CDR1 is LGHNA, CDR2 YNFKEQ, per germline. The CDR3 covers 17 residues. Trimming took 1 base from V and 10 from J; bases not matched to a gene: 9. The CDR3 DNA is TGTGCCAGCAGCCAAGTCGAGGGGACTAGCGGGAGCCGGGAGCAGTTCTTC. Its protein product is CASSQVEGTSGSREQFF.

This clone has a single count. CDR3 nucleotide sequence: TGCAGCGTTGGAACCGTAACAGAAGCTTTCTTT. Translated, it gives CSVGTVTEAFF. The V call is TRBV29-1, the J call TRBJ1-1, with D hard to call. In germline, CDR1 is SQVTM, CDR2 ANQGSEA. The CDR3 extends over 11 amino acids. The V end was cut by 4 bases, the J end by 8 bases, with 11 bases between.

The chain has TRBV3-1 (or the pseudogene TRBV3-2) and TRBJ1-1; D remains unclear. The CDR3 length is 12 residues. Trimming removed 2 bases from V and 10 bases from J, with 11 bases in between. Germline V lookup: CDR1 LGHDT, CDR2 YNNKEL (reference sequence). CDR3: CASSQPRGSAFF. In DNA, the CDR3 is TGTGCCAGCAGCCAACCCCGGGGATCAGCTTTCTTT.

The genes are TRBV27 and TRBJ2-3, with TRBD2 identical over 10 bases. The J segment lost 1 base and the V segment lost 6 bases, leaving 7 bases of the junction unmatched. The germline gives CDR1 MNHEY, CDR2 SMNVEV (reference sequence). The length of the CDR3 is 16 residues. The CDR3 DNA follows: TGTGCCAGCAGACGGGGTCTAGCGGGGGGCACAGATACGCAGTATTTT. Its protein is CASRRGLAGGTDTQYF.

This chain joins TRBV3-1 (or the pseudogene TRBV3-2) and TRBJ2-1; 12 bases align to TRBD2. Germline V gene data show CDR1 as LGHDT and CDR2 as YNNKEL (reference sequence). The CDR3 loop spans 16 amino acids. V was clipped by 5 bases and J by 4 bases; unmatched bases: 6. The CDR3 coding sequence is TGTGCCAGCAGCTTTCGACTAGCGGGGGTGTACAATGAGCAGTTCTTC. This translates into CASSFRLAGVYNEQFF.